The 9 T cell receptor beta chains listed next were all sequenced from one sample in a study of blood T cells in healthy people across ages. Alongside a J-beta primer mix, a sample-barcoded 5' primer served in a second PCR lasting roughly 7 to 11 cycles. MiXCR, applied by TCRdb to the 5' RACE reads, yields one record per CDR3 protein. The table has about 970,000 distinct CDR3 sequences, roughly 47% seen once; the top ten hold 20% to 25%. Source material: blood. The receptor source for this set is an older woman in good health.

This chain joins TRBV4-3 and TRBJ2-4, with D perhaps given as TRBD1 or TRBD2 (5 bases each). The CDR3 contains 18 residues. Germline loops: CDR1 LGHNA, CDR2 YSLEER. The V end was cut by 0 bases, the J end by 1 base, with 16 bases between. In DNA, the CDR3 is TGCGCCAGCAGCCAAGATAAAGGCCGTTGGGGGGCCAAAAACATTCAGTACTTC. Translating gives CASSQDKGRWGAKNIQYF.

There are a few counts of this clonotype. J is TRBJ2-5 and V is TRBV2; tentatively, D is TRBD2 (5 bases). This CDR3 has 12 amino acids. The ends were cut back, 7 bases at V and 5 bases at J, with 11 bases in the middle. The germline CDR1 and CDR2 sequences are SNHLY and FYNNEI. CDR3 amino acids: CASTGLSETQYF. CDR3 bases: TGTGCCAGCACGGGATTATCGGAGACCCAGTACTTC.

In the case of this clonotype: The junction does not match germline at one end; this may be a read error. The V and J genes are TRBV6-2 or TRBV6-3 and TRBJ2-7; no reliable D call. This CDR3 has 14 residues. Germline CDR1 is MNHEY and CDR2 is SVGEGT. The CDR3 here is CAGRSSPSTYEQYF. CDR3 coding DNA: TGTGCCGGCAGGTCGTCCCCCTCTACCTACGAGCAGTACTTC.

V is TRBV29-1 and J is TRBJ2-4, with D unclear. V was trimmed by 7 bases and J by 1 base, leaving 11 bases between them. The CDR3 sequence is 13 residues long. Germline-derived CDR1 and CDR2 are SQVTM and ANQGSEA. The CDR3 here is CSALRQAKNIQYF. For the CDR3, the DNA is TGCAGCGCCCTCCGTCAGGCCAAAAACATTCAGTACTTC.

V gene TRBV12-3 or TRBV12-4 combines with J gene TRBJ1-1; perhaps TRBD1 as D (5 bases). The V end lost 3 bases, the J end lost 10 bases, and 15 bases lay between the germline ends. The CDR3 is 13 amino acids. The DNA for the CDR3 is TGTGCCAGCAGTTTTCGGACACCTACCCGAGCTTTCTTT. It is translated as CASSFRTPTRAFF.

The gene calls are TRBV6-1 and TRBJ1-3; D remains ambiguous. Per germline, CDR1 MNHNS and CDR2 SASEGT. V was clipped by 6 bases and J by 0 bases, with 24 bases between them. CDR3 length: 19 amino acids. The CDR3 reads CASSKYGRGVGDSGNTIYF. The CDR3 coding sequence is TGTGCCAGCAGCAAATACGGCCGGGGAGTCGGCGACTCTGGAAACACCATATATTTT.

CDR3 residues: CASSEFLRAFF. The CDR3 DNA follows: TGTGCCAGCAGTGAATTCTTGCGAGCTTTCTTT. The chain carries TRBV25-1 and TRBJ1-1; D is unresolved. CDR3 length: 11 residues. V was pared by 1 base and J by 10 bases, with 7 bases between. Germline CDR1 is MGHDK and CDR2 is SYGVNS.

The chain carries TRBV28 and TRBJ1-5; 12 bases are a match to TRBD1. The trim removed 6 bases at V and 2 bases at J, leaving 8 bases unmatched. The CDR3 runs 17 residues. Germline CDR1 MDHEN, CDR2 SYDVKM. The CDR3 nucleotides are TGTGCCAGCAGCCCCCTGGGACAGGGGGCGCGCAATCAGCCCCAGCATTTT. Residues: CASSPLGQGARNQPQHF. Based on the CDR3 plus reference TRBV28 and TRBJ1-5, the full variable domain is DVKVTQSSRYLVKRTGEKVFLECVQDMDHENMFWYRQDPGLGLRLIYFSYDVKMKEKGDIPEGYSVSREKKERFSLILESASTNQTSMYLCASSPLGQGARNQPQHFGDGTRLSIL.

The chain has TRBV7-9 and TRBJ2-3; D call uncertain. Trimming took 5 bases from V and 4 from J, leaving 22 bases between them. This CDR3 region has 17 residues. Germline V CDR1 and CDR2: SEHNR, FQNEAQ (reference sequence). The CDR3 protein is CASSKTGGSARADTQYF. The CDR3 region has the DNA TGTGCCAGCAGCAAGACGGGCGGCTCGGCAAGGGCAGATACGCAGTATTTT.